These 10 T cell receptor beta chains were all obtained from the same sample, sequenced in a study of cytomegalovirus exposure and HLA in healthy donors. With 60 Vbeta and 13 Jbeta primers, the PCR was carried out. Data came from immunoSEQ multiplex PCR; TCRdb stores just in-frame clones and leaves some out. The repertoire has 150,000 to 200,000 clones, around 84% of them found once; the top ten carry about 1.7%. The sample was PBMCs. The origin of the receptors is a young woman in good health and CMV-seronegative.

The chain recombines TRBV7-2 with TRBJ2-2; 12 bases fit TRBD2. CDR1 and CDR2 from the germline V gene are SGHTA and FQGNSA. The ends lost 5 bases at V and 2 bases at J; junction bases unmatched: 3. The CDR3 length is 16 residues. CDR3 sequence (DNA): TGTGCCAGCAGCCGACTAGCGGGAGTAAACACCGGGGAGCTGTTTTTT. This gives the protein CASSRLAGVNTGELFF.

The chain has TRBV11-2 and TRBJ2-1; 9 bases match TRBD1. This CDR3 is 15 amino acids long. Per the germline V gene, CDR1 is SGHAT and CDR2 is FQNNGV. V lost 3 bases to trimming and J lost 6 bases; unmatched junction nucleotides: 6. CDR3 nucleotides: TGTGCCAGCAGCTTTACAGGGGGCCGTGGCAATGAGCAGTTCTTC. This codes for CASSFTGGRGNEQFF.

The chain employs TRBV7-2 and TRBJ1-2, with D hard to call. In germline, CDR1 is SGHTA, CDR2 FQGNSA. The CDR3 length is 14 residues. Trimming removed 7 bases at V and 6 bases at J, with 18 bases between. The CDR3 nucleotides are TGTGCCAGCACCCGGCGGGAGGGTTTAAATGGCTACACCTTC. Amino acids: CASTRREGLNGYTF.

The chain carries TRBV7-6 and TRBJ1-2, with TRBD1 matching over 7 bases. J lost 4 bases, V lost 1 base, and 6 bases had no gene match. This CDR3 has 15 amino acids. The germline gives CDR1 SGHVS, CDR2 FNYEAQ. For the CDR3, the DNA is TGTGCCAGCAGCTTAGATCAGGGACAGATCTATGGCTACACCTTC. Protein sequence: CASSLDQGQIYGYTF.

This clone was seen a single time. The J gene is TRBJ2-4, the V gene TRBV28; TRBD1 agrees at 9 bases. The germline V gene has CDR1 MDHEN and CDR2 SYDVKM. V shed 3 bases and J 13 bases; nucleotides not matched to a gene: 10. The CDR3 runs 14 residues. In DNA, the CDR3 is TGTGCCAGCAGTTTTGACAGGGGGGACAGCCCACAGTACTTC. It specifies CASSFDRGDSPQYF. Drawing the rest from reference TRBV28 and TRBJ2-4, the complete variable domain is DVKVTQSSRYLVKRTGEKVFLECVQDMDHENMFWYRQDPGLGLRLIYFSYDVKMKEKGDIPEGYSVSREKKERFSLILESASTNQTSMYLCASSFDRGDSPQYFGAGTRLSVL.

This chain uses TRBV7-9 with TRBJ2-3; D may be TRBD2 (5 bases). V was cut by 5 bases and J by 2 bases, with 14 bases left in between. This CDR3 comprises 15 residues. Germline V gene lookup returns CDR1 SEHNR and CDR2 FQNEAQ (reference sequence). The CDR3 spells CASSPGGSNTDTQYF. For the CDR3, the DNA is TGTGCCAGCAGCCCCGGTGGGAGTAACACAGATACGCAGTATTTT.

J is TRBJ2-5 and V is TRBV28, with 7 bases that match TRBD2. Germline V gene data show CDR1 as MDHEN and CDR2 as SYDVKM. This CDR3 comprises 14 residues. Trimming cost V 1 base and J 11 bases; bases outside gene matches: 10. The chain's CDR3 is CASSLYGPGGEQYF. CDR3 bases: TGTGCCAGCAGTTTATATGGGCCGGGGGGAGAGCAGTACTTC.

V is TRBV6-5 and J is TRBJ1-2; TRBD1 matches at 9 bases. The CDR3 is 15 amino acids. With 2 bases clipped from V and 4 bases from J, the junction kept 5 bases outside the gene matches. Per the germline V gene, CDR1 is MNHEY and CDR2 is SVGAGI. CDR3 residues: CASSYTTGGGYGYTF. The CDR3 DNA reads TGTGCCAGCAGTTACACGACAGGGGGAGGCTATGGCTACACCTTC.

This clone was observed a few times. J is TRBJ2-5 and V is TRBV5-3, with 7 bases fitting TRBD2. TRBV5-3 is an open reading frame, and its role is uncertain. V lost 1 base to trimming and J lost 0 bases; unmatched junction nucleotides: 6. The CDR3 runs 16 residues. The CDR3 spells CARSLKLAEYQETQYF. CDR3 DNA: TGTGCCAGAAGCTTGAAGCTAGCGGAGTACCAAGAGACCCAGTACTTC.

This sequence joins TRBV14 and TRBJ1-2, with 7 bases fitting TRBD1. The CDR3 runs to 15 residues. Germline V gene lookup returns CDR1 SGHDN and CDR2 FVKESK. Germline trimming cut 0 bases from V and 4 bases from J; bases unmatched to any gene: 5. CDR3 in DNA: TGTGCCAGCAGCCAAGATTTGGGACAGCCCTATGGCTACACCTTC. The encoded protein is CASSQDLGQPYGYTF.